This TCR beta chain was identified during a study of T cell responses to AZD1222 COVID-19 vaccine. Regarding the study as a whole: With dominance at 160-218 and 743-854, vaccine-associated CD4 TCRs spanned spike. Spike-specific TCR repertoires showed rising breadth and depth after two AZD1222 doses.

Sequenced by immunoSEQ multiplex PCR; TCRdb stores in-frame clones only, minus some. The sample has about 56,000 clones; 70% to 90% are singletons. About this clone itself: The antigen remains unidentified.

CDR3 length: 14 residues. From germline, CDR1 is MNHEY and CDR2 SVGAGI. The V end was cut by 6 bases, the J end by 4 bases, with 15 bases between. The V call is TRBV6-5, the J call TRBJ1-2, with D possibly TRBD1 on 5 matching bases. This clonotype was obtained from an adult who received the AZD1222 COVID-19 vaccine. The sequenced sample was peripheral blood, obtained 28 days after the second AZD1222 dose. In DNA form, the CDR3 reads TGTGCCAGCAGAACCTCGACAGTTGCCTATGGCTACACCTTC. Residues: CASRTSTVAYGYTF.